This T cell receptor beta chain was found in a study of blood T cell repertoires in COVID-19. Study context: From T cells, B-cell-depleted T cells, or PBMCs came the material, which was cDNA or gDNA.

Authors' processing steps: Reference gene primer amplification gave estimated nucleated cell counts. Sequenced by immunoSEQ multiplex PCR; TCRdb stores in-frame clones only, minus some. V, J and clone size reflect that table, while D and trimming were determined from the DNA. The data show hundreds of thousands of clones, with roughly 87% seen just once and about 6% held by the top ten. The CDR3 runs to 14 residues. J was trimmed by 9 bases and V by 5 bases; bases with no gene match: 10. The germline V gene has CDR1 LNHDA and CDR2 SQIVND (reference sequence). This clone showed up just once. This rearrangement joins TRBV19 to TRBJ1-5; 7 nucleotides align to TRBD1. Source material: PBMCs or T cells enriched from blood (not recorded which). This TCR was recovered from a woman in her twenties or thirties with acute COVID-19. CDR3 DNA: TGTGCCAGTAGTCGGACAGGAGGAGCATCGCCCCAGCATTTT. Translating gives CASSRTGGASPQHF.